This T cell receptor beta chain is from a study of cytomegalovirus exposure and HLA in healthy donors. The CDR3 totals 14 residues. CDR1 and CDR2 from the germline V gene are SNHLY and FYNNEI. With 5 bases clipped from V and 4 bases from J, the junction kept 7 bases outside the gene matches. Vbeta (60) and Jbeta (13) primers were used in the PCR. In the original workflow: The authors later counted about 80 million unique TCR beta chains, 9 million to 14 million of them shared. The table came from immunoSEQ multiplex PCR; TCRdb's copy has only in-frame clones and leaves some out. That table is the source of V, J and clone size, and D and trimming were worked out from the DNA. The table records over 80,000 clones, 65% to 80% of them present only once.

Input material: PBMCs. The sequence came from a woman aged 18-29 years in good health and CMV-seropositive. This chain uses TRBV2 with TRBJ1-2; 7 bases match TRBD1. The chain's CDR3 is CASSRQGASYGYTF. CDR3 in DNA: TGTGCCAGCAGTCGACAGGGAGCCTCCTATGGCTACACCTTC.